This TCR beta chain was profiled in a study of T-cell memory formation after mild COVID-19. The study, taken as a whole, reports: Prior to infection, memory already included some responding clones, suggesting cross-reactive memory joined. Contracting CD4+ clones sat mainly in CM and EM; CD8+ in EMRA.

CDR1 and CDR2 from the germline V gene are SNHLY and FYNNEI. This CDR3 region has 18 residues. V lost 2 bases to trimming and J lost 3 bases; unmatched junction nucleotides: 12. This clonotype was found many times. Antigen specificity is unknown. Libraries for TCRalpha and TCRbeta carried sample barcodes and unique molecular identifiers via 5'RACE. TCRdb passed the 5' RACE reads through MiXCR, listing each CDR3 protein once. The sample yields about 290,000 distinct CDR3 sequences, more than 15% seen once. The TCR originated in a man aged 18 to 29 who had mild COVID-19 (a few samples of this study predate the infection). Cell type and time point are not known. The specimen was PBMCs or a T cell subset sorted from them (not recorded which). V is TRBV2 and J is TRBJ2-1; 8 bases are shared with TRBD2. CDR3 amino acids: CASSEWGPAGAYYNEQFF. CDR3 DNA: TGTGCCAGCAGTGAATGGGGCCCAGCGGGGGCCTACTACAATGAGCAGTTCTTC.